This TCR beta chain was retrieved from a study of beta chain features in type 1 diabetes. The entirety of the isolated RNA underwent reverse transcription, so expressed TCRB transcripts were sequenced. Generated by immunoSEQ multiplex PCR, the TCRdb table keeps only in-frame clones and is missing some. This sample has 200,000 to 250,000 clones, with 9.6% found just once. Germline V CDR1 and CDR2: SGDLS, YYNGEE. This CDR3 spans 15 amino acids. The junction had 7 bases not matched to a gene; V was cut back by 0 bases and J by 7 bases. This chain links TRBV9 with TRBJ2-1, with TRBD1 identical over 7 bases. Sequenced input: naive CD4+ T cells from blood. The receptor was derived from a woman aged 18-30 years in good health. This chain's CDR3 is CASSVGGDRRNEQFF. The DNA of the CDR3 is TGTGCCAGCAGCGTAGGTGGGGACAGACGGAATGAGCAGTTCTTC.